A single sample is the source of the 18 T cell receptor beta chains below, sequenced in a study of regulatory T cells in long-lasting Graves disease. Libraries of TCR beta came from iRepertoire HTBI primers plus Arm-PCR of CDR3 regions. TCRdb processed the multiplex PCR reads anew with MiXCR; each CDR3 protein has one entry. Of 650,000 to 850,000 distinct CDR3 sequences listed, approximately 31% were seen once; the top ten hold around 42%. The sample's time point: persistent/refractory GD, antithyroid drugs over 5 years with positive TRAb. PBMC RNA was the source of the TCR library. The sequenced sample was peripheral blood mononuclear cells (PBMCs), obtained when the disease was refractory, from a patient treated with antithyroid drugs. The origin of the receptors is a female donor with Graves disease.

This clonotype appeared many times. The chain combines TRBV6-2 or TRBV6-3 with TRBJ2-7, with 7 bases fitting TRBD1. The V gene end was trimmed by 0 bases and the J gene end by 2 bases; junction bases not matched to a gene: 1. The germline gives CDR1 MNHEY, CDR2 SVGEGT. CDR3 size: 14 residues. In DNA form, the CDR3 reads TGTGCCAGCAGTTACTCTCAGGGGGCCTACGAGCAGTACTTC. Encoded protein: CASSYSQGAYEQYF.

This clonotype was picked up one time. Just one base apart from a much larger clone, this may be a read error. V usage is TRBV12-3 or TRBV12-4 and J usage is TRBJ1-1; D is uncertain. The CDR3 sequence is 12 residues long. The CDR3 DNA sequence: TGTGCCAGCAGGCCGAGTCGCACTGATGCTTTCTTT. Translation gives CASRPSRTDAFF.

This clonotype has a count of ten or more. In nucleotides, the CDR3 is TGTGCCAGCAGGGGGACGGTGAACACTGAAGCTTTCTTT. It is translated as CASRGTVNTEAFF. The chain recombines TRBV19 with TRBJ1-1; 7 nucleotides match TRBD1. The CDR3 loop spans 13 amino acids. The V gene end was trimmed by 9 bases and the J gene end by 0 bases; junction bases not matched to a gene: 4. CDR1 and CDR2 (germline): LNHDA, SQIVND (reference sequence).

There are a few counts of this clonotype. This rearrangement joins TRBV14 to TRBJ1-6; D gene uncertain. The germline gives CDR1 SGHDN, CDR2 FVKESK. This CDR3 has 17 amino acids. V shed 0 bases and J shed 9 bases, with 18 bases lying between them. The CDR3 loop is CASSQELLTGLSSPLHF. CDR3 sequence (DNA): TGTGCCAGCAGCCAAGAACTCCTAACGGGGTTGAGTTCACCCCTCCACTTT. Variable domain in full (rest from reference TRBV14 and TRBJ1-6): EAGVTQFPSHSVIEKGQTVTLRCDPISGHDNLYWYRRVMGKEIKFLLHFVKESKQDESGMPNNRFLAERTGGTYSTLKVQPAELEDSGVYFCASSQELLTGLSSPLHFGNGTRLTVT.

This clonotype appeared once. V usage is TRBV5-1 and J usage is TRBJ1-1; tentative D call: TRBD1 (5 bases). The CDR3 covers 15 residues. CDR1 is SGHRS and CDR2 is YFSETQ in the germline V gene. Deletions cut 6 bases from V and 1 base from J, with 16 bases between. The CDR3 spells CASTMNRQPNTEAFF. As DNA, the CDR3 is TGCGCCAGCACCATGAATAGACAGCCGAACACTGAAGCTTTCTTT.

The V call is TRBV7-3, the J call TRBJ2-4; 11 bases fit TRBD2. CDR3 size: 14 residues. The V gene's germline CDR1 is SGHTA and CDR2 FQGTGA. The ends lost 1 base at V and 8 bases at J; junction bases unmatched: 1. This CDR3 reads CASSLIAGGDIQYF. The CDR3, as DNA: TGTGCCAGCAGCTTAATAGCGGGGGGGGACATTCAGTACTTC.

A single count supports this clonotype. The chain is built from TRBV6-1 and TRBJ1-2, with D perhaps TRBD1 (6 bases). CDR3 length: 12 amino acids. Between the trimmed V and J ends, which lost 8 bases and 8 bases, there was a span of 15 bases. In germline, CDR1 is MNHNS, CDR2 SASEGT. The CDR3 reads CASLGTPGGYTF. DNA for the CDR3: TGTGCCAGCTTGGGGACACCGGGGGGCTACACCTTC.

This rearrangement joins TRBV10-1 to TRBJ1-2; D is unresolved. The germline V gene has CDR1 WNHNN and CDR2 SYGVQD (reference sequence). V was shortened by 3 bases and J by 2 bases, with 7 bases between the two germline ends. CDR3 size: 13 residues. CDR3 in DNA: TGCGCCAGCAGTGATAAGGGAAACTATGGCTACACCTTC. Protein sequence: CASSDKGNYGYTF.

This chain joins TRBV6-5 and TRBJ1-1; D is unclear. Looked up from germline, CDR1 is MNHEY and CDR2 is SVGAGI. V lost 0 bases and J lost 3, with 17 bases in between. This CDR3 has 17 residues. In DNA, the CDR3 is TGTGCCAGCAGTTACTCGATATTTGCAGGTACGGACACTGAAGCTTTCTTT. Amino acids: CASSYSIFAGTDTEAFF.

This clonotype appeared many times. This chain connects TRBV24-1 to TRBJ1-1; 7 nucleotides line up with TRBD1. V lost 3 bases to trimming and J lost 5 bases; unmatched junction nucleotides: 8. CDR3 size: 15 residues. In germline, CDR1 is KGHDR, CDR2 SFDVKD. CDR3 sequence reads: CATSDPAGGRTEAFF. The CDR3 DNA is TGTGCCACCAGTGATCCGGCAGGGGGGAGAACTGAAGCTTTCTTT.

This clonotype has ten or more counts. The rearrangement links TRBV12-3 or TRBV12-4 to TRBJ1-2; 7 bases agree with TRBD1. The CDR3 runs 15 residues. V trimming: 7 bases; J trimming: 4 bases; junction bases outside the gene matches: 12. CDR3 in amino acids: CASTPSRGAGYGYTF. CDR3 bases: TGTGCCAGCACTCCTTCCAGGGGGGCTGGCTATGGCTACACCTTC.

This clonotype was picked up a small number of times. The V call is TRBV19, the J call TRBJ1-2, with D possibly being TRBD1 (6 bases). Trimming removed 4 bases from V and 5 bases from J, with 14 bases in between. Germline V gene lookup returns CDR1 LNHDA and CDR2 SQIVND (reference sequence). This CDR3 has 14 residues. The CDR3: CASSTFGTSYGYTF. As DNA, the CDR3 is TGTGCCAGTAGTACCTTCGGGACAAGTTATGGCTACACCTTC.

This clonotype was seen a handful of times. The CDR3 here is CASSLTGKQPQHF. The CDR3 DNA reads as TGTGCCAGCAGTTTAACGGGGAAACAGCCCCAGCATTTT. The chain is built from TRBV28 and TRBJ1-5; D is uncertain. The germline V and J ends were trimmed by 2 bases and 7 bases, with 9 bases remaining between them. This CDR3 has 13 residues. CDR1 and CDR2 (germline): MDHEN, SYDVKM.

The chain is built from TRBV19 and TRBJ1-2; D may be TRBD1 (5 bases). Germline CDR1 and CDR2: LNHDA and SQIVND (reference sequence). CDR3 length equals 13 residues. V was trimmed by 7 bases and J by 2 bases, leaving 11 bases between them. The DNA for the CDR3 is TGTGCCAGTACTAATCAGGGAAACTATGGCTACACCTTC. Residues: CASTNQGNYGYTF.

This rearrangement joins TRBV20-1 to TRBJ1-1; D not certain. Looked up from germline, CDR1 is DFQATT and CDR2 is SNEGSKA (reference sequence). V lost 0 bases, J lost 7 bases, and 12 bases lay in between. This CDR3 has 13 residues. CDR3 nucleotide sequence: TGCAGTGCTAGAGATCTTTGGCCGCTTGAAGCTTTCTTT. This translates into CSARDLWPLEAFF.

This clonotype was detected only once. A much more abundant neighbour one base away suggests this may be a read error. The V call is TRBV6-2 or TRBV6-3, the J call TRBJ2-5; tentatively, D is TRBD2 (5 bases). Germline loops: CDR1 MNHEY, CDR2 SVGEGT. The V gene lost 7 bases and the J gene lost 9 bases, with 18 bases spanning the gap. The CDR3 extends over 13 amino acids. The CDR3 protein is CASNPRLTEAQYF. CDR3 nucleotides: TGTGCCAGCAACCCGCGGTTAACGGAGGCCCAGTACTTC.

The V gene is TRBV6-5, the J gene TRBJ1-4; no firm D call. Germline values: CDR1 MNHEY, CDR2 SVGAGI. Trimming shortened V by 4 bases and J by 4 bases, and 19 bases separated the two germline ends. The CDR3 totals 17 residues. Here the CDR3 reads CASSFTREDLYNEKLFF. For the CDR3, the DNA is TGTGCCAGCAGTTTCACTCGCGAGGACCTTTATAATGAAAAACTGTTTTTT.

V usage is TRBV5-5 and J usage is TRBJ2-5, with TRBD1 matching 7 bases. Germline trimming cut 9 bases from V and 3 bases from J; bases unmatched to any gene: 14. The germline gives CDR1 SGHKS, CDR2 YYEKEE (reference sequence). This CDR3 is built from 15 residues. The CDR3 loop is CATTYVQGRKETQYF. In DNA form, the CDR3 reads TGTGCCACCACTTACGTACAGGGGCGTAAAGAGACCCAGTACTTC. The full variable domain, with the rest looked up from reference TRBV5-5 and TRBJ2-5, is DAGVTQSPTHLIKTRGQQVTLRCSPISGHKSVSWYQQVLGQGPQFIFQYYEKEERGRGNFPDRFSARQFPNYSSELNVNALLLGDSALYLCATTYVQGRKETQYFGPGTRLLVL.